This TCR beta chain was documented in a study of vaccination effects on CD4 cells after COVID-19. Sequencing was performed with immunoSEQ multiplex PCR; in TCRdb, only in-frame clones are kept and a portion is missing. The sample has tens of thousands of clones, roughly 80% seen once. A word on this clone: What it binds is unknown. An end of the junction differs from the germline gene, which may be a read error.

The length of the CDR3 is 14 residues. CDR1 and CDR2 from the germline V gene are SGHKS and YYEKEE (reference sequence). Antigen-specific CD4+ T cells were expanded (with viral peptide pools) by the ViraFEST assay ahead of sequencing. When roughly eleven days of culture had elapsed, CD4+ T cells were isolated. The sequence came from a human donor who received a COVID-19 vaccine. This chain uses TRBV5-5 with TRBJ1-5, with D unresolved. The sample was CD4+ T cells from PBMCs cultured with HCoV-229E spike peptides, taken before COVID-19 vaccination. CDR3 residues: CASSFWTDNRPQHF. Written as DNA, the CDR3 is TGTGCCAGCAGCTTTTGGACTGACAATCGGCCCCAGCATTTT.